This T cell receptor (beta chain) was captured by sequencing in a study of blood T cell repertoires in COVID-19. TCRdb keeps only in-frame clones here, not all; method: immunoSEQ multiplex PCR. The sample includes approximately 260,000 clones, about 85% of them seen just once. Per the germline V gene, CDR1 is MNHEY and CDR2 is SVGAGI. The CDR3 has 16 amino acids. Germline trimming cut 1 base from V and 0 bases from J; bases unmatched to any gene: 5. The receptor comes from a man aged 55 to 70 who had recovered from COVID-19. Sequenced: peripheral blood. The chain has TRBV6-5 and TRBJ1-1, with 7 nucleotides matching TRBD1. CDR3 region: CASSYLSQGLNTEAFF. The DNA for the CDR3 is TGTGCCAGCAGTTACTTATCACAGGGGTTGAACACTGAAGCTTTCTTT.